This paragraph reports one TCR beta chain. No antigen is known for it. The same CDR3 can be traced to other DNA sequences in this sample. The data derive from a study of shared clonotypes between healthy human individuals. Per the germline V gene, CDR1 is GTSNPN and CDR2 is SVGIG (reference sequence). This CDR3 spans 11 amino acids. Trimming removed 0 bases at V and 10 bases at J, with 7 bases between. Naive CD8 cells were CD45RO-negative, positively selected for CCR7, excluding terminally differentiated effector memory CD45RA+ cells. Study results and caveats: Of the naive CD4 clonotypes, about 5% were shared across several donors.

Sequencing used immunoSEQ multiplex PCR; TCRdb keeps in-frame clones, though not all of them. The data hold millions of clones, with approximately 94% observed a single time. This TCR was sampled from a man aged 18-30 years in good health. Some clones in this sample may be carry-over from other donors' samples. The sample taken for sequencing was naive CD8+ T cells from PBMCs. The chain employs TRBV30 and TRBJ2-1, with D perhaps TRBD2 (5 bases). Written as DNA, the CDR3 is TGTGCCTGGAGTGTACTAGGGGAGCAGTTCTTC. Translating gives CAWSVLGEQFF.